The present T cell receptor (beta chain) was sequenced within a study of blood T cell repertoires in COVID-19 (dated by TCRdb to the early 2020s). Describing the broader study: The collaborator samples originated in the United States, Italy and Spain and spanned the acute and convalescent phases of COVID-19. The material from the prospective study consisted of cDNA or gDNA derived from T cells, B-cell-depleted T cells, or PBMCs. Subjects who had been exposed to COVID-19, were actively infected with it, or had recovered from it provided the deeply sampled blood TCRbeta repertoires that made up the dataset. The repertoires were released in a freely available public database meant as a resource for research on the immune response to SARS-CoV-2. The samples were drawn from two sources: the first 160 participants of the ongoing ImmuneRACE study, and about 1,300 subjects contributed by 6 global collaborators. Nearly every sample came with metadata listing a de-identified subject ID, COVID-19 status, age in years and sex. HLA class I and class II types, where available, came from metadata supplied by the sample provider rather than from assay-based typing.

General study outcomes and caveats: Clinical and demographic metadata were provided uncurated, with the amount varying by source and participant.

Worth noting for this clone: Its recognized antigen is unknown. It has no much larger one-base neighbor in the sample; base qualities were not kept.

Each collaborating institution followed its own protocols to collect whole blood in K2EDTA tubes. For TCRbeta analysis, collaborators shipped samples as frozen whole blood, isolated PBMCs, or DNA extracted from either of those sample types. TCRbeta CDR3 regions were amplified from genomic DNA using the immunoSEQ Assay, a bias-controlled multiplex PCR. Per the original workflow: The number of nucleated cells in each sample was estimated by amplification of reference gene primers within the assay. To quantify the absolute abundance of each unique TCRbeta CDR3 rearrangement, sequence reads were collapsed and filtered. For each sample, productive Simpson clonality was calculated as the square root of Simpson's diversity index across productive rearrangements. TCRdb mirrors the immuneACCESS table, restricted to in-frame sequences. Some clones are absent from its copies; in checked studies, under half trace to an unresolved V gene, and the reason for the others is unknown. V and J calls and clone size come straight from that table; D and trimming were deduced from the DNA. The sample table lists over 90,000 clones, about 86% of them with a count of one. The ten largest clones capture more than 1.5% of the sample.

The germline V gene provides CDR1 MNHEY and CDR2 SVGEGT. Taken from cysteine to phenylalanine, the CDR3 has 14 residues. Only CDR3 DNA is held: 42 bases, read in frame from base 1. V is pared back by 6 bases and J by 4 bases, with 15 bases lying between the germline termini. The sample taken for sequencing was peripheral blood. The source of this sequence is an elderly man with acute or convalescent COVID-19. Rearrangement joined TRBV6-2 or TRBV6-3 to TRBJ1-2; TRBD1 is perhaps the D gene, given 6 matching bases. The encoded CDR3 is CASSQTGTTYGYTF. The DNA sequence is as follows: TGTGCCAGCAGCCAAACCGGGACAACCTATGGCTACACCTTC.